This TCR beta chain was found in a study of CD8 T cells in ankylosing spondylitis. The table lists this clonotype with a few counts. Its antigen remains unknown. The V and J ends lost 0 bases and 8 bases respectively, with 13 bases between them. Germline assignment: CDR1 GTSNPN and CDR2 SVGIG (reference sequence). CDR3 length: 13 residues. In making TCR beta libraries, quantitative 5'-RACE with molecular barcodes was used. TCRdb itself ran the 5' RACE reads through MiXCR, one entry per CDR3 protein. The sample has under 450,000 distinct CDR3 sequences, roughly 18% seen once. Whole-study findings and limits: A motif of eight or nine highly homologous TCR beta variants was seen as apparently characteristic of ankylosing spondylitis blood.

This TCR was sampled from a male donor with ankylosing spondylitis. Sequencing input: blood, either unsorted or a sorted T cell fraction (not recorded which). The chain joins TRBV30 to TRBJ1-2; possibly TRBD1 for D (5 bases). The CDR3 bases are TGTGCCTGGAGTGTACGGGGCGCGGAAGGCTACACCTTC. It translates to CAWSVRGAEGYTF.